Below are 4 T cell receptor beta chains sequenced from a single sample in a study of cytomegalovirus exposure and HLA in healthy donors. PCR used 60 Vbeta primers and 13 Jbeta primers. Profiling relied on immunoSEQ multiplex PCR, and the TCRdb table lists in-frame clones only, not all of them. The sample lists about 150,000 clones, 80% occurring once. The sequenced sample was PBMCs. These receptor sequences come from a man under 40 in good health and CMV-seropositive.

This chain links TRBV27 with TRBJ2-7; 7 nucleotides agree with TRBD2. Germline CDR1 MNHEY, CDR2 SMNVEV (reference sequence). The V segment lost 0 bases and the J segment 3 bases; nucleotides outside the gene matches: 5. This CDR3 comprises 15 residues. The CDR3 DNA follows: TGTGCCAGCAGTTTATCTGCGGGGGACCTCTACGAGCAGTACTTC. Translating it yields CASSLSAGDLYEQYF.

CDR3 loop: CASSSGGTIPYEQYF. Here the CDR3 DNA reads TGTGCCAGCAGTTCCGGCGGGACTATCCCCTACGAGCAGTACTTC. V usage is TRBV28 and J usage is TRBJ2-7; 7 bases fit TRBD2. J lost 2 bases, V lost 4 bases, and 8 bases had no gene match. The CDR3 covers 15 residues. CDR1 MDHEN and CDR2 SYDVKM come from the germline V gene.

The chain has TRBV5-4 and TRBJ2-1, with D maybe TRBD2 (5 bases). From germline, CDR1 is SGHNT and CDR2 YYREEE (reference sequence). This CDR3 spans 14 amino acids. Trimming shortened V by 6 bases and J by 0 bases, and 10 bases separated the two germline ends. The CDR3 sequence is CASTFRGSYNEQFF. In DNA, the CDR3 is TGTGCCAGCACCTTCCGGGGCTCCTACAATGAGCAGTTCTTC.

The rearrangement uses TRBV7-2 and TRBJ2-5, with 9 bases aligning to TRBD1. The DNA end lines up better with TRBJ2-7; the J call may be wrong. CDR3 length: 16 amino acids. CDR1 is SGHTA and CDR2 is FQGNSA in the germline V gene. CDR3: CASSLGSGTGSTEQYF. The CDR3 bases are TGTGCCAGCAGCTTAGGTTCCGGGACAGGGTCAACCGAGCAGTACTTC.